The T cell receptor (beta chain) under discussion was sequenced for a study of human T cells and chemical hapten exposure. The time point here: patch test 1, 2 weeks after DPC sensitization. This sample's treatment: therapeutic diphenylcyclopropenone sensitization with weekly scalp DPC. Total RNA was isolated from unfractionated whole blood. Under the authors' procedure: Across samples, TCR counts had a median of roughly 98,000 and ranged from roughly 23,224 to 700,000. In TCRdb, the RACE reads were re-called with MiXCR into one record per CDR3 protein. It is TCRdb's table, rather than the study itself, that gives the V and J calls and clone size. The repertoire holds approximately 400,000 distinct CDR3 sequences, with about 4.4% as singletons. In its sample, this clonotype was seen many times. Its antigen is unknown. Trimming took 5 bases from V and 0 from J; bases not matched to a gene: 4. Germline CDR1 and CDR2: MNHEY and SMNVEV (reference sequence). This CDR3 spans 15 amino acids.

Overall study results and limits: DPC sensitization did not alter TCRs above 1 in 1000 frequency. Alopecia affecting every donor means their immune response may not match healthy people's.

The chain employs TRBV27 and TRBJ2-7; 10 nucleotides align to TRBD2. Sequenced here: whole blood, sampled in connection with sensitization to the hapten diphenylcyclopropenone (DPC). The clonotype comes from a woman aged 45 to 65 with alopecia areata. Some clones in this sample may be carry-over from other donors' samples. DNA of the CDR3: TGTGCCAGCAGTCCCGGGACTAGCGTCTCCTACGAGCAGTACTTC. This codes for CASSPGTSVSYEQYF.